Listed below are T cell receptor beta chains from one sample, sequenced in a study of Graves' ophthalmopathy and Graves' hyperthyroidism. TCRdb itself ran the multiplex PCR reads through MiXCR, one entry per CDR3 protein. The sample yields approximately 380,000 distinct CDR3 sequences, 20% to 25% seen once. Sequencing input: peripheral blood. These receptors came from a woman aged 18-30 years with stable Graves' hyperthyroidism. CDR3s include the opening cysteine and the closing phenylalanine or tryptophan. A D gene is named only where the DNA matches it firmly. A clone size is listed for some rows: how often the clone was seen (once, few, many), or a class if it is expanded.

d_call clone_size j_call v_call cdr3_aa cdr3_nt
TRBD1 . TRBJ1-6 TRBV6-1 CASTQGQGWWPLRF TGTGCCAGCACGCAGGGACAGGGCTGGTGGCCGCTCCGCTTT
. . TRBJ1-1 TRBV30 CAWSAGTGNTEAFF TGTGCCTGGAGTGCGGGCACAGGGAACACTGAAGCTTTCTTT
. many TRBJ1-2 TRBV30 CAWTRTMSYTF TGTGCCTGGACGAGGACCATGAGCTACACCTTC
. many TRBJ2-7 TRBV18 CASSPRGTYEQYF TGTGCCAGCTCACCAAGGGGGACCTACGAGCAGTACTTC
. . TRBJ2-4 TRBV6-9 CASSYGTQNIQYF TGTGCCAGCAGTTACGGGACCCAAAACATTCAGTACTTC
TRBD2 many TRBJ2-7 TRBV6-1 CASSETSGPREQYF TGTGCCAGCAGCGAGACTAGCGGGCCACGCGAGCAGTACTTC
. . TRBJ1-1 TRBV11-2 CASRVGGESTEAFF TGTGCCAGCAGGGTAGGTGGGGAGAGCACTGAAGCTTTCTTT
. few TRBJ2-7 TRBV4-2 CASSQVVSQYEQYF TGTGCCAGCAGCCAAGTGGTGAGTCAGTACGAGCAGTACTTC
. many TRBJ1-1 TRBV6-5 CASSYIAGNTEAFF TGTGCCAGCAGTTATATAGCAGGGAACACTGAAGCTTTCTTT
. many TRBJ1-2 TRBV6-5 CASRGLQSNYGYTF TGTGCCAGCAGAGGCCTCCAGAGTAACTATGGCTACACCTTC
. . TRBJ2-7 TRBV6-1 CASRTGDSYEQYF TGTGCCAGCAGAACGGGGGACAGCTACGAGCAGTACTTC
TRBD2 . TRBJ2-3 TRBV2 CASSPGTIGTDTQYF TGTGCCAGCAGTCCCGGGACTATCGGCACAGATACGCAGTATTTT
. many TRBJ1-5 TRBV12-5 CASGFLGTPYSNQPQHF TGTGCTAGTGGTTTCCTGGGGACACCCTATAGCAATCAGCCCCAGCATTTT
. few TRBJ1-1 TRBV30 CAWTQVLRTEAFF TGTGCCTGGACTCAGGTGTTGCGCACTGAAGCTTTCTTT
TRBD1 . TRBJ2-7 TRBV28 CASSLRTGVWGEQYF TGTGCCAGCAGTTTAAGGACAGGGGTATGGGGCGAGCAGTACTTC
TRBD1 many TRBJ2-5 TRBV6-1 CASSEERGRGETQYF TGTGCCAGCAGTGAAGAAAGGGGGCGCGGGGAGACCCAGTACTTC
TRBD1 many TRBJ1-2 TRBV2 CASATTGGKAGYTF TGTGCCAGCGCCACGACAGGGGGCAAGGCTGGCTACACCTTC
TRBD1 many TRBJ1-5 TRBV25-1 CASSEGGTGPNQPQHF TGTGCCAGCAGTGAAGGAGGGACAGGCCCCAATCAGCCCCAGCATTTT
. many TRBJ1-5 TRBV4-2 CASSQDAGDLNQPQHF TGTGCCAGCAGCCAAGATGCCGGGGACCTCAATCAGCCCCAGCATTTT
. few TRBJ2-7 TRBV5-5 CASSLTDSGSYEQYF TGTGCCAGCAGCTTGACGGACAGTGGTTCCTACGAGCAGTACTTC
TRBD1 . TRBJ1-6 TRBV12-3/TRBV12-4 CASSLGQPNSPLHF TGTGCCAGCAGTTTGGGACAGCCAAATTCACCCCTCCACTTT
. many TRBJ2-7 TRBV27 CASRPGSPFYEQYF TGTGCCAGCAGACCCGGGTCCCCCTTCTACGAGCAGTACTTC
TRBD1 once TRBJ2-5 TRBV12-3/TRBV12-4 CASSGDRGRETQYF TGTGCCAGCAGCGGGGACAGGGGACGGGAGACCCAGTACTTC
TRBD2 few TRBJ2-2 TRBV24-1 CATGRGGTGELFF TGTGCCACCGGTAGGGGAGGGACCGGGGAGCTGTTTTTT
. many TRBJ1-5 TRBV20-1 CSAVRFGSNQPQHF TGCAGTGCGGTGAGATTTGGGAGCAATCAGCCCCAGCATTTT
TRBD2 few TRBJ2-2 TRBV20-1 CSASLQAGGPGELFF TGCAGTGCTAGTCTCCAAGCGGGGGGGCCCGGGGAGCTGTTTTTT
TRBD2 few TRBJ2-3 TRBV4-1 CASSQDVPSGFSTDTQYF TGCGCCAGCAGCCAAGATGTTCCTAGCGGGTTTAGCACAGATACGCAGTATTTT
. many TRBJ2-2 TRBV14 CASSQLSFLSTGELFF TGTGCCAGCAGCCAACTCTCCTTCCTCTCCACCGGGGAGCTGTTTTTT
. many TRBJ1-6 TRBV12-3/TRBV12-4 CATQRGNSPLHF TGTGCCACACAAAGGGGGAATTCACCCCTCCACTTT
. many TRBJ2-5 TRBV4-2 CASSASRQAQETQYF TGTGCCAGCAGCGCATCCCGACAGGCCCAAGAGACCCAGTACTTC
. many TRBJ2-5 TRBV5-1 CASSVGGIKQETQYF TGCGCCAGCAGCGTAGGGGGGATCAAACAAGAGACCCAGTACTTC
. . TRBJ2-2 TRBV19 CASTAGGGRLGTGELFF TGTGCCAGTACCGCCGGGGGCGGGAGATTAGGAACCGGGGAGCTGTTTTTT